This note documents a single TCR beta chain sequence. Its matching antigen is unknown. Trimming took off 3 bases at V and 7 bases at J, with 22 bases between the two ends. The CDR3 loop spans 17 amino acids. CDR1 is LGHNA and CDR2 is YNFKEQ in the germline V gene. These data come from a study of T cell responses to AZD1222 COVID-19 vaccine. Points from the study as a whole: Sampling that yielded the repertoires occurred only after the peak T cell response.

TCRdb keeps only in-frame clones here, not all; method: immunoSEQ multiplex PCR. The top ten hold approximately 3.6% of the sample, which has about 150,000 clones, about 90% seen once. Sequenced here: peripheral blood, sampled 28 days after the second AZD1222 dose. The V call is TRBV4-2, the J call TRBJ2-1; maybe TRBD2 (5 bases). The sequence came from an adult who received the AZD1222 COVID-19 vaccine. CDR3 coding DNA: TGTGCCAGCAGCCAGGGTGGGAACACTCCCGAGGGAAATGAGCAGTTCTTC. This encodes CASSQGGNTPEGNEQFF.